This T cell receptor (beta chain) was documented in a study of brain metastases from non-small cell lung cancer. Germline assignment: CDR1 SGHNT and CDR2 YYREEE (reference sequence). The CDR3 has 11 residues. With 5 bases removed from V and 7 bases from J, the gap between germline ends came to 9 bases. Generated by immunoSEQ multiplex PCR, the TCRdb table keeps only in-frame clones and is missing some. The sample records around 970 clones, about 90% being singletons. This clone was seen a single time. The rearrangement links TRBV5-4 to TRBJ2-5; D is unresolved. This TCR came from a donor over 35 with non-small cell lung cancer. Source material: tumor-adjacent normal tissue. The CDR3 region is CASRGQRTQYF. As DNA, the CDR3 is TGTGCCAGCAGAGGGCAACGGACCCAGTACTTC.